The 21 T cell receptor beta chains below all came from one sample that was sequenced in a study of cytomegalovirus exposure and HLA in healthy donors (dated by TCRdb to about 2017). Receptors were amplified or captured by the immunoSEQ multiplex PCR assay. For the multiplex PCR, a mixture combining 60 forward primers for TCR Vbeta segments and 13 reverse primers for TCR Jbeta segments was used. TCRdb took this table from immuneACCESS and kept in-frame rearrangements with V and J called. Such tables lack part of the clones; where checked against another copy, unresolved V genes explain under half of the gap, and the rest is unexplained. Here the sample has about 120,000 clones; 70% to 90% occur a single time. The ten largest account for about 1.8% of the sample. Material: PBMCs. The receptors come from a man between 35 and 55 years old in good health and CMV-seronegative.

This clone was recorded only once. The chain has TRBV28 and TRBJ1-2; D unclear. Germline CDR1 and CDR2: MDHEN and SYDVKM. Between the trimmed V and J ends, which lost 2 bases and 2 bases, there was a span of 12 bases. The CDR3 length is 15 residues. CDR3 amino acids: CASSLTLPENYGYTF. As DNA, the CDR3 is TGTGCCAGCAGTTTAACTCTCCCGGAGAACTATGGCTACACCTTC.

The V and J genes are TRBV6-1 and TRBJ2-7, with 8 bases that match TRBD1. CDR1 is MNHNS, CDR2 SASEGT, per germline. After removal of 3 bases from V and 3 bases from J, the junction contained 4 bases not matched to a gene. The CDR3 consists of 14 residues. The CDR3 protein is CASSERQGLYEQYF. DNA for the CDR3: TGTGCCAGCAGTGAGAGACAGGGGCTCTACGAGCAGTACTTC.

A few counts support this clone. The same CDR3 can be traced to other DNA sequences in this sample. This chain uses TRBV6-5 with TRBJ2-7, with D maybe TRBD2 (5 bases). V gave up 2 bases and J gave up 2 bases, with 10 bases separating them. CDR3 length: 14 amino acids. Germline-derived CDR1 and CDR2 are MNHEY and SVGAGI. The CDR3 DNA reads TGTGCCAGCAGTTACCTAACGGGGACCTACGAGCAGTACTTC. Translated: CASSYLTGTYEQYF.

V gene TRBV11-3 combines with J gene TRBJ2-1; TRBD2 matches 9 bases. Germline V CDR1 and CDR2: SGHNT, YENEEA. The CDR3 runs to 15 residues. V was pared by 5 bases and J by 9 bases, with 11 bases of the junction left unmatched. The CDR3 DNA reads TGTGCCAGCAGCCAGACTAGCGGTGGTCCAAGTGAGCAGTTCTTC. Protein: CASSQTSGGPSEQFF.

The V gene is TRBV7-9, the J gene TRBJ1-1, with D perhaps TRBD1 (6 bases). V gave up 5 bases and J gave up 2 bases, with 12 bases separating them. Germline CDR1 is SEHNR and CDR2 is FQNEAQ (reference sequence). CDR3 length: 14 residues. The CDR3 region is CASSSSGANTEAFF. The CDR3 DNA reads TGTGCCAGCAGCAGTTCAGGGGCAAACACTGAAGCTTTCTTT.

The rearrangement links TRBV15 to TRBJ1-1; the D gene is possibly TRBD1 (6 bases). V was clipped by 0 bases and J by 6 bases, with 14 bases between them. This CDR3 has 15 amino acids. The V gene's germline CDR1 is LNHNV and CDR2 YYDKDF (reference sequence). Here the CDR3 reads CATSRETGLAAEAFF. The CDR3 nucleotides are TGTGCCACCAGCAGAGAAACAGGGCTGGCCGCTGAAGCTTTCTTT.

This chain uses TRBV19 with TRBJ2-5, with a weak D call TRBD1 (5 bases). The V gene lost 5 bases and the J gene lost 1 base, with 8 bases spanning the gap. Per germline, CDR1 LNHDA and CDR2 SQIVND (reference sequence). The CDR3 covers 13 residues. The CDR3 loop is CASSQGSQETQYF. CDR3 DNA: TGTGCCAGTAGTCAGGGTTCCCAAGAGACCCAGTACTTC.

V gene TRBV18 combines with J gene TRBJ1-5; TRBD1 aligns across 7 bases. Per germline, CDR1 KGHSH and CDR2 LQKENI. The junction had 7 bases not matched to a gene; V was cut back by 0 bases and J by 5 bases. The CDR3 is 16 residues long. The CDR3 reads CASSPPGQHKDQPQHF. DNA for the CDR3: TGTGCCAGCTCACCACCGGGACAGCATAAGGATCAGCCCCAGCATTTT.

J is TRBJ2-1 and V is TRBV19; D not resolved. V dropped 4 bases and J dropped 5 bases, with 15 bases sitting between them. The CDR3 loop spans 15 amino acids. Germline V gene sequence: CDR1 LNHDA, CDR2 SQIVND (reference sequence). The CDR3 reads CASSTAGLMNNEQFF. CDR3 DNA sequence: TGTGCCAGTAGTACCGCCGGTCTAATGAACAATGAGCAGTTCTTC. Combining the CDR3 with reference TRBV19 and TRBJ2-1 gives the whole variable domain DGGITQSPKYLFRKEGQNVTLSCEQNLNHDAMYWYRQDPGQGLRLIYYSQIVNDFQKGDIAEGYSVSREKKESFPLTVTSAQKNPTAFYLCASSTAGLMNNEQFFGPGTRLTVL.

The chain uses TRBV28 and TRBJ1-1; D remains unclear. V was clipped by 3 bases and J by 6 bases, with 5 bases between them. The CDR3 is 11 residues long. From germline, CDR1 is MDHEN and CDR2 SYDVKM. CDR3 sequence reads: CASSFNAEAFF. As DNA, the CDR3 is TGTGCCAGCAGTTTTAATGCTGAAGCTTTCTTT.

This clone appeared a few times. The chain links TRBV7-2 to TRBJ2-7; TRBD1 is a possible D gene (6 bases). This CDR3 contains 17 residues. Germline V gene sequence: CDR1 SGHTA, CDR2 FQGNSA. With 3 bases removed from V and 2 bases from J, the gap between germline ends came to 20 bases. CDR3 sequence (DNA): TGTGCCAGCAGCTTCTATGGGAACGCAGGGGCGCCCTACGAGCAGTACTTC. It is translated as CASSFYGNAGAPYEQYF.

The chain recombines TRBV6-5 with TRBJ1-2, with D possibly matching TRBD1 (5 bases). Trimming took 0 bases from V and 4 from J, leaving 15 bases between them. Germline CDR1 reads MNHEY; CDR2 reads SVGAGI. The CDR3 length is 16 residues. CDR3 in amino acids: CASSYSSGGASYGYTF. The CDR3 DNA reads TGTGCCAGCAGTTACTCGAGTGGAGGGGCAAGCTATGGCTACACCTTC.

The chain has TRBV13 and TRBJ1-1; D call uncertain. The CDR3 contains 16 residues. V gave up 4 bases and J gave up 0 bases, with 15 bases separating them. CDR1 is PRHDT and CDR2 is FYEKMQ in the germline V gene (reference sequence). The CDR3 region is CASSSRRRDMNTEAFF. The CDR3, as DNA: TGTGCCAGCAGCTCCCGTCGGAGGGATATGAACACTGAAGCTTTCTTT.

This chain connects TRBV6-5 to TRBJ2-3; weak D call: TRBD2 (5 bases). V lost 0 bases and J 4 bases, leaving 14 bases between the germline ends. CDR1 is MNHEY and CDR2 is SVGAGI in the germline V gene. CDR3 length: 16 amino acids. The CDR3 nucleotides are TGTGCCAGCAGTTACTCGAGGGCCAGGTATTCAGATACGCAGTATTTT. This codes for CASSYSRARYSDTQYF.

The genes are TRBV9 and TRBJ2-1; D is uncertain. From germline, CDR1 is SGDLS and CDR2 YYNGEE. V was clipped by 0 bases and J by 0 bases, with 4 bases between them. This CDR3 is 14 amino acids long. The CDR3 region is CASSVANSYNEQFF. In DNA form, the CDR3 reads TGTGCCAGCAGCGTAGCCAACTCCTACAATGAGCAGTTCTTC.

The chain carries TRBV7-8 and TRBJ2-1; D is unclear. The ends were cut back, 1 base at V and 2 bases at J, with 6 bases in the middle. Germline V CDR1 and CDR2: SGHVS, FQNEAQ. This CDR3 has 14 residues. The CDR3 bases are TGTGCCAGCAGCTTAGGTAACACCTACAATGAGCAGTTCTTC. Protein: CASSLGNTYNEQFF.

The J gene is TRBJ2-7, the V gene TRBV5-1, with 8 bases aligning to TRBD2. With 3 bases clipped from V and 0 bases from J, the junction kept 11 bases outside the gene matches. This CDR3 region has 17 residues. Germline V gene lookup returns CDR1 SGHRS and CDR2 YFSETQ. This chain's CDR3 is CASSSRGSGVSSYEQYF. CDR3 nucleotide sequence: TGCGCCAGCAGCTCCCGGGGTAGCGGGGTAAGCTCCTACGAGCAGTACTTC.

The table lists this clone with a count of one. The chain carries TRBV7-9 and TRBJ1-5; a possible D gene is TRBD1 (6 bases). The CDR3 is 19 amino acids. The V gene lost 1 base and the J gene lost 3 bases, with 22 bases spanning the gap. Germline V lookup: CDR1 SEHNR, CDR2 FQNEAQ (reference sequence). The CDR3 protein is CASSLVNPAAGAYNQPQHF. The CDR3 nucleotides are TGTGCCAGCAGCTTAGTCAACCCTGCGGCAGGGGCCTACAATCAGCCCCAGCATTTT.

The rearrangement links TRBV7-9 to TRBJ2-7; 7 nucleotides line up with TRBD1. Trimming cost V 6 bases and J 3 bases; bases outside gene matches: 8. The germline V gene has CDR1 SEHNR and CDR2 FQNEAQ (reference sequence). The CDR3 is 14 residues long. The DNA for the CDR3 is TGTGCCAGCAGACAGACAGGGAAAAACTACGAGCAGTACTTC. It codes for CASRQTGKNYEQYF.

CDR3 amino acids: CASSLGRVNQPQHF. As DNA, the CDR3 is TGTGCCAGCAGCTTGGGCAGGGTAAATCAGCCCCAGCATTTT. J is TRBJ1-5 and V is TRBV5-6; the D gene is possibly TRBD1 (5 bases). V was shortened by 0 bases and J by 4 bases, with 8 bases between the two germline ends. Germline V gives CDR1 SGHDT, CDR2 YYEEEE. This CDR3 is 14 amino acids long.

The V and J genes are TRBV7-2 and TRBJ1-6, with D perhaps matching TRBD1 (5 bases). Germline CDR1 SGHTA, CDR2 FQGNSA. Trimming cost V 3 bases and J 5 bases, with 11 bases left between them. The CDR3 is made up of 15 amino acids. CDR3: CASSFLGVDNSPLHF. In DNA, the CDR3 is TGTGCCAGCAGCTTTTTAGGGGTAGATAATTCACCCCTCCACTTT. The whole variable domain, remainder taken from reference TRBV7-2 and TRBJ1-6, is GAGVSQSPSNKVTEKGKDVELRCDPISGHTALYWYRQSLGQGLEFLIYFQGNSAPDKSGLPSDRFSAERTGGSVSTLTIQRTQQEDSAVYLCASSFLGVDNSPLHFGNGTRLTVT.